Following are 27 T cell receptor beta chains from one sample sequenced in a study of graft-versus-host responses after intestinal transplantation. Generated by immunoSEQ multiplex PCR, the TCRdb table keeps only in-frame clones and is missing some. The sample lists around 30,000 clones; 65% to 80% were seen once. Graft-derived tissue was subjected to processing to liberate intraepithelial and lamina propria lymphocytes. This material consisted of ileum tissue, taken 98 days after intestinal transplantation. The receptors stem from a human patient who received an intestinal transplant, so some T cells may come from the graft donor.

The chain employs TRBV6-1 and TRBJ1-5; D is uncertain. Germline V CDR1 and CDR2: MNHNS, SASEGT. The CDR3 contains 13 residues. V lost 5 bases to trimming and J lost 7 bases, with 12 bases between them. The CDR3 DNA sequence: TGTGCCAGCAGTAAGGAGAGTCGGCAGCCCCAGCATTTT. It specifies CASSKESRQPQHF.

The gene calls are TRBV14 and TRBJ1-1; D may be TRBD1 (6 bases). The CDR3 length is 14 residues. Germline V gene data show CDR1 as SGHDN and CDR2 as FVKESK. Trimming took off 4 bases at V and 2 bases at J, with 11 bases between the two ends. The CDR3 loop is CASSLWTVNTEAFF. CDR3 coding DNA: TGTGCCAGCAGCCTATGGACAGTAAACACTGAAGCTTTCTTT.

The chain employs TRBV15 and TRBJ1-2, with D unclear. Trimming took off 0 bases at V and 3 bases at J, with 14 bases between the two ends. CDR3 length: 16 amino acids. Germline values: CDR1 LNHNV, CDR2 YYDKDF (reference sequence). The DNA of the CDR3 is TGTGCCACCAGCAGAGAAGAAGACGGTGGGGACTATGGCTACACCTTC. Protein sequence: CATSREEDGGDYGYTF.

CDR3 DNA: TGTGCCAGCAGATACAGGGGTGGCGGGGAGCTGTTTTTT. It is translated as CASRYRGGGELFF. This chain joins TRBV27 and TRBJ2-2; 7 positions agree with TRBD1. The CDR3 has 13 amino acids. Per germline, CDR1 MNHEY and CDR2 SMNVEV (reference sequence). V lost 6 bases, J lost 7 bases, and 5 bases stayed unmatched.

The rearrangement links TRBV30 to TRBJ2-2; TRBD2 aligns across 10 bases. The CDR3 runs to 15 residues. V was pared by 0 bases and J by 3 bases, with 1 base of the junction left unmatched. Germline values: CDR1 GTSNPN, CDR2 SVGIG (reference sequence). As DNA, the CDR3 is TGTGCCTGGAGTGTAGGGACTAGCGACACCGGGGAGCTGTTTTTT. Translated, it gives CAWSVGTSDTGELFF.

This clone has just one count. The chain employs TRBV19 and TRBJ1-4; D may be TRBD1 (6 bases). Germline loops: CDR1 LNHDA, CDR2 SQIVND (reference sequence). The CDR3 totals 16 residues. V shed 4 bases and J shed 5 bases, with 17 bases lying between them. Here the CDR3 reads CASSKEGGTRNEKLFF. The CDR3 DNA follows: TGTGCCAGTAGTAAGGAGGGGGGGACAAGGAATGAAAAACTGTTTTTT.

This chain joins TRBV6-1 and TRBJ2-7; a weak D match, TRBD1 (6 bases). The CDR3 has 13 amino acids. Germline V gene lookup returns CDR1 MNHNS and CDR2 SASEGT. The V end lost 3 bases, the J end lost 5 bases, and 11 bases lay between the germline ends. CDR3 loop: CASSDEGEHEQYF. In nucleotides, the CDR3 is TGTGCCAGCAGTGACGAGGGGGAACACGAGCAGTACTTC.

The chain has TRBV4-1 and TRBJ2-6; tentatively, D is TRBD1 or TRBD2 (5 bases each). Germline CDR1 is MGHRA and CDR2 is YSYEKL. The CDR3 runs to 18 residues. The germline V and J ends were trimmed by 0 bases and 0 bases, with 12 bases remaining between them. CDR3: CASSQDGGFFSGANVLTF. DNA of the CDR3: TGCGCCAGCAGCCAAGATGGGGGATTCTTCTCTGGGGCCAACGTCCTGACTTTC.

V gene TRBV30 combines with J gene TRBJ1-2; 8 nucleotides agree with TRBD1. The CDR3 is made up of 14 amino acids. The germline V gene has CDR1 GTSNPN and CDR2 SVGIG (reference sequence). With V trimmed by 4 bases and J by 4 bases, 8 bases remained unmatched. CDR3 loop: CAWIGQGASYGYTF. The DNA for the CDR3 is TGTGCCTGGATAGGCCAGGGGGCGAGCTATGGCTACACCTTC.

The V call is TRBV7-9, the J call TRBJ1-2, with D hard to call. Germline V gives CDR1 SEHNR, CDR2 FQNEAQ (reference sequence). V gave up 0 bases and J gave up 6 bases, with 14 bases separating them. This CDR3 has 15 amino acids. The CDR3 region is CASSLALPSYNGYTF. The CDR3 region has the DNA TGTGCCAGCAGCTTAGCGCTTCCCTCTTACAATGGCTACACCTTC.

This chain connects TRBV7-7 to TRBJ2-3; 10 bases are shared with TRBD1. The CDR3 is 14 residues long. Germline trimming cut 5 bases from V and 3 bases from J; bases unmatched to any gene: 2. CDR1 is SSHAT and CDR2 is FNYEAQ in the germline V gene (reference sequence). CDR3 residues: CASSPGQGTDTQYF. DNA of the CDR3: TGTGCCAGCAGCCCGGGACAGGGGACAGATACGCAGTATTTT.

This clone was picked up one time. CDR3 region: CAWRDNSGTWSYNEQFF. Written as DNA, the CDR3 is TGTGCCTGGAGAGACAATTCAGGTACCTGGTCCTACAATGAGCAGTTCTTC. The rearrangement uses TRBV30 and TRBJ2-1; D not certain. The germline CDR1 and CDR2 sequences are GTSNPN and SVGIG (reference sequence). The CDR3 spans 17 residues. Trimming left V 3 bases short and J 1 base short, with 19 bases between.

This sequence joins TRBV4-1 and TRBJ2-3; possible D gene TRBD1, 6 bases. Germline assignment: CDR1 MGHRA and CDR2 YSYEKL. V dropped 4 bases and J dropped 5 bases, with 16 bases sitting between them. CDR3 length: 15 amino acids. CDR3 residues: CASSLLVGRGDTQYF. The CDR3 nucleotides are TGCGCCAGCAGCCTTCTAGTGGGCAGGGGAGATACGCAGTATTTT.

The chain combines TRBV4-1 with TRBJ2-5; TRBD2 matches 12 bases. The junction had 8 bases not matched to a gene; V was cut back by 0 bases and J by 3 bases. The CDR3 has 18 residues. Looked up from germline, CDR1 is MGHRA and CDR2 is YSYEKL. The CDR3 spells CASSQEGLAGGRKETQYF. DNA of the CDR3: TGCGCCAGCAGCCAAGAAGGGCTAGCGGGGGGGCGGAAAGAGACCCAGTACTTC.

J is TRBJ2-1 and V is TRBV7-6; 12 nucleotides align to TRBD2. V gave up 3 bases and J gave up 9 bases; unmatched junction bases: 6. CDR1 and CDR2 (germline): SGHVS, FNYEAQ. The CDR3 length is 15 residues. The DNA of the CDR3 is TGTGCCAGCAGCTTTCTAGCGGGGGGGCCGATTGAGCAGTTCTTC. Translating it yields CASSFLAGGPIEQFF.

This sequence joins TRBV19 and TRBJ1-2; D might be TRBD1 (6 bases). CDR1 and CDR2 (germline): LNHDA, SQIVND (reference sequence). V shed 4 bases and J shed 3 bases, with 12 bases lying between them. The CDR3 consists of 14 residues. CDR3 coding DNA: TGTGCCAGTAGTAGTAAACAGGGCCACTATGGCTACACCTTC. Its protein product is CASSSKQGHYGYTF.

This chain uses TRBV30 with TRBJ2-3, with 11 bases lining up with TRBD2. The CDR3 consists of 15 residues. CDR1 and CDR2 (germline): GTSNPN, SVGIG (reference sequence). V was clipped by 3 bases and J by 2 bases; unmatched bases: 4. This chain's CDR3 is CAWRTSGDTTDTQYF. CDR3 DNA: TGTGCCTGGAGGACTAGCGGGGATACCACAGATACGCAGTATTTT.

The chain carries TRBV6-1 and TRBJ2-5, with 9 bases that match TRBD2. The CDR3 is 14 residues long. The J segment lost 5 bases and the V segment lost 6 bases, leaving 7 bases of the junction unmatched. Germline V gives CDR1 MNHNS, CDR2 SASEGT. The CDR3 spells CASSWGGGAETQYF. In DNA, the CDR3 is TGTGCCAGCAGCTGGGGCGGGGGGGCCGAGACCCAGTACTTC.

The J gene is TRBJ2-1, the V gene TRBV4-1, with D perhaps matching TRBD1 (6 bases). Germline CDR1 MGHRA, CDR2 YSYEKL. CDR3 size: 14 residues. The V and J ends lost 2 bases and 7 bases respectively, with 12 bases between them. The CDR3 sequence is CASSQNPGENEQFF. The CDR3 DNA reads as TGCGCCAGCAGCCAAAACCCAGGGGAGAATGAGCAGTTCTTC.

This chain uses TRBV15 with TRBJ1-1, with D perhaps TRBD1 (5 bases). The germline V gene encodes CDR1 LNHNV and CDR2 YYDKDF (reference sequence). This CDR3 has 16 residues. V dropped 1 base and J dropped 7 bases, with 19 bases sitting between them. The CDR3: CATSRGGVNSYYEAFF. The CDR3 coding sequence is TGTGCCACCAGCAGAGGAGGGGTTAACAGTTATTATGAAGCTTTCTTT.

V and J are TRBV4-1 and TRBJ2-3; tentatively, D is TRBD1 (5 bases). V lost 4 bases and J lost 0, with 11 bases in between. Germline assignment: CDR1 MGHRA and CDR2 YSYEKL. This CDR3 has 15 residues. The DNA of the CDR3 is TGCGCCAGCAGCCTCCGGACACCAAGCACAGATACGCAGTATTTT. Its protein is CASSLRTPSTDTQYF.

This clone turned up a few times. The V call is TRBV6-5, the J call TRBJ2-7; 11 bases align to TRBD2. Germline V gives CDR1 MNHEY, CDR2 SVGAGI. This CDR3 has 14 amino acids. V was clipped by 11 bases and J by 3 bases; unmatched bases: 9. In nucleotides, the CDR3 is TGTGCCTCCGGGGCTAGCGGGGGGTTCTACGAGCAGTACTTC. Translated: CASGASGGFYEQYF.

The chain couples TRBV23-1 to TRBJ1-6; the match to TRBD1 covers 8 bases. TRBV23-1 is assigned to the ORF class and has an uncertain function. V gave up 3 bases and J gave up 7 bases; unmatched junction bases: 8. The CDR3 has 16 amino acids. CDR3 sequence (DNA): TGCGCCAGCAGTCACAGACAGGGGCATCAGAATTCACCCCTCCACTTT. Translating gives CASSHRQGHQNSPLHF.

The rearrangement joins TRBV2 to TRBJ2-5; TRBD2 might be the D (6 bases). CDR3 length: 17 residues. Trimming took off 3 bases at V and 5 bases at J, with 22 bases between the two ends. CDR1 and CDR2 from the germline V gene are SNHLY and FYNNEI. CDR3 sequence reads: CASSEDSVVAGWETQYF. CDR3 DNA sequence: TGTGCCAGCAGTGAGGATTCAGTGGTGGCGGGATGGGAGACCCAGTACTTC.

The J gene is TRBJ2-7, the V gene TRBV7-9, with no clear D. CDR1 is SEHNR, CDR2 FQNEAQ, per germline (reference sequence). Deletions cut 1 base from V and 5 bases from J, with 3 bases between. This CDR3 has 11 amino acids. For the CDR3, the DNA is TGTGCCAGCAGCTTAGTCGACGAGCAGTACTTC. Its protein product is CASSLVDEQYF. The full variable domain, with the rest looked up from reference TRBV7-9 and TRBJ2-7, is DTGVSQNPRHKITKRGQNVTFRCDPISEHNRLYWYRQTLGQGPEFLTYFQNEAQLEKSRLLSDRFSAERPKGSFSTLEIQRTEQGDSAMYLCASSLVDEQYFGPGTRLTVT.

The gene calls are TRBV10-3 and TRBJ2-2; 9 bases fit TRBD2. V was pared by 0 bases and J by 5 bases, with 4 bases of the junction left unmatched. This CDR3 spans 16 amino acids. Germline CDR1 is ENHRY and CDR2 is SYGVKD. The CDR3 reads CAISESAGGRTGELFF. CDR3 bases: TGTGCCATCAGTGAGTCGGCGGGGGGGCGGACCGGGGAGCTGTTTTTT.

V and J are TRBV6-1 and TRBJ1-5; D is ambiguous. The CDR3 spans 15 residues. CDR1 is MNHNS and CDR2 is SASEGT in the germline V gene. V dropped 5 bases and J dropped 0 bases, with 11 bases sitting between them. CDR3 sequence: CASSRFYSSNQPQHF. The DNA of the CDR3 is TGTGCCAGCAGTAGGTTTTATAGTAGCAATCAGCCCCAGCATTTT.